One sample yielded the 19 T cell receptor beta chains listed below, sequenced in a study of T cell clones after liver transplantation (dated by TCRdb to the late 2010s). What the time point label conveys for this sample: pre-transplant. The library came from the immunoSEQ multiplex PCR assay. The source is immuneACCESS, and TCRdb retained only in-frame sequences with V and J called. Part of the clones is not carried over; for the studies checked, unresolved V genes explain less than half of this, and the remainder is unexplained. This sample holds roughly 57,000 clones; over 55% were observed only once. Of the sample, approximately 16% falls within the top ten clones. Sequenced here: CD4+ T cells from blood, sampled before liver transplant. Receptors originate from a human donor who received a liver transplant.

The chain employs TRBV6-5 and TRBJ1-2; 7 nucleotides agree with TRBD1. This CDR3 is built from 14 residues. With V trimmed by 0 bases and J by 2 bases, 0 bases remained unmatched. The germline CDR1 and CDR2 sequences are MNHEY and SVGAGI. CDR3 region: CASSYSGQNYGYTF. DNA for the CDR3: TGTGCCAGCAGTTACTCGGGACAGAACTATGGCTACACCTTC.

The chain couples TRBV5-6 to TRBJ2-3; 12 nucleotides line up with TRBD2. Germline CDR1 and CDR2: SGHDT and YYEEEE. V shed 0 bases, J shed 1 base, and the junction held 6 bases outside the gene matches. This CDR3 has 18 residues. The chain's CDR3 is CASSLVLAGGLRTDTQYF. DNA of the CDR3: TGTGCCAGCAGCTTGGTCCTAGCGGGGGGGTTACGCACAGATACGCAGTATTTT.

This clone came up once. V is TRBV27 and J is TRBJ2-3; 13 bases are shared with TRBD2. The V gene end was trimmed by 4 bases and the J gene end by 10 bases; junction bases not matched to a gene: 11. The CDR3 spans 16 residues. Germline CDR1 reads MNHEY; CDR2 reads SMNVEV (reference sequence). CDR3 bases: TGTGCCAGCAGTTCCCTGACTAGCGGGGGGCCCAGGGCGCAGTATTTT. Protein product: CASSSLTSGGPRAQYF.

The CDR3 nucleotides read TGTGCCAGCAGCTTAGCGTTGGGGACAGGGCTGGGCGAGCAGTACTTC. Translated: CASSLALGTGLGEQYF. The V call is TRBV7-2, the J call TRBJ2-7; TRBD1 matches 9 bases. Looked up from germline, CDR1 is SGHTA and CDR2 is FQGNSA. The CDR3 runs to 16 residues. Losses at the gene ends were 0 bases for V and 6 bases for J; bases not matched to a gene: 9. The full variable domain, rest sourced from reference TRBV7-2 and TRBJ2-7, is GAGVSQSPSNKVTEKGKDVELRCDPISGHTALYWYRQSLGQGLEFLIYFQGNSAPDKSGLPSDRFSAERTGGSVSTLTIQRTQQEDSAVYLCASSLALGTGLGEQYFGPGTRLTVT.

Turning to this clone: A read error may produce the germline difference seen at one junction end. V usage is TRBV11-2 and J usage is TRBJ2-3; D is ambiguous. The CDR3 loop spans 13 amino acids. Germline V gene sequence: CDR1 SGHAT, CDR2 FQNNGV. As DNA, the CDR3 is TGTGCCAGCAGCTTAGGACATACCCCCATCGACCATTTT. Amino acid sequence: CASSLGHTPIDHF.

The table lists this clone with a count of one. V gene TRBV5-1 combines with J gene TRBJ2-3, with 16 positions matching TRBD2. V gave up 4 bases and J gave up 5 bases; unmatched junction bases: 10. Germline loops: CDR1 SGHRS, CDR2 YFSETQ. The CDR3 runs to 18 residues. The CDR3 sequence is CASSVSGTSGGAEDTQYF. The CDR3 nucleotides are TGCGCCAGCAGCGTCTCCGGGACTAGCGGGGGGGCCGAAGATACGCAGTATTTT.

This clone was counted only a few times. The chain has TRBV30 and TRBJ1-5; possible D gene TRBD1, 6 bases. Germline CDR1 and CDR2: GTSNPN and SVGIG (reference sequence). The V end was cut by 2 bases, the J end by 5 bases, with 13 bases between. The length of the CDR3 is 14 residues. CDR3 protein: CAWSWDNSDQPQHF. CDR3 DNA: TGTGCCTGGAGTTGGGACAACTCGGATCAGCCCCAGCATTTT.

V usage is TRBV30 and J usage is TRBJ2-1; TRBD1 is a possible D gene (5 bases). This CDR3 contains 13 residues. Germline CDR1 reads GTSNPN; CDR2 reads SVGIG (reference sequence). V was pared by 2 bases and J by 4 bases, with 9 bases between. The CDR3 DNA reads TGTGCCTGGAGTAGGAGACAGTACAATGAGCAGTTCTTC. Its translation: CAWSRRQYNEQFF. The full variable domain, its missing parts supplied by reference TRBV30 and TRBJ2-1, is SQTIHQWPATLVQPVGSPLSLECTVEGTSNPNLYWYRQAAGRGLQLLFYSVGIGQISSEVPQNLSASRPQDRQFILSSKKLLLSDSGFYLCAWSRRQYNEQFFGPGTRLTVL.

The V gene is TRBV11-1, the J gene TRBJ1-1, with 9 bases aligning to TRBD1. The CDR3 totals 17 residues. CDR1 is SGHAT, CDR2 FQDESV, per germline (reference sequence). The V gene end was trimmed by 4 bases and the J gene end by 5 bases; junction bases not matched to a gene: 14. The CDR3 spells CASSSGQGSWLVTEAFF. The CDR3 coding sequence is TGTGCCAGCAGCTCCGGACAGGGGTCTTGGCTTGTTACTGAAGCTTTCTTT.

Written as DNA, the CDR3 is TGTGCCAGCAGTCTGGGGCGGGGGGGCCCAGATACGCAGTATTTT. This gives the protein CASSLGRGGPDTQYF. The V and J genes are TRBV28 and TRBJ2-3; 9 bases are shared with TRBD2. V was pared by 5 bases and J by 4 bases, with 7 bases of the junction left unmatched. The germline V gene encodes CDR1 MDHEN and CDR2 SYDVKM. This CDR3 has 15 residues.

The chain uses TRBV4-1 and TRBJ2-7; 10 bases line up with TRBD2. Trimming at V came to 1 base and at J to 4 bases, leaving 7 bases not matched to a gene. In germline, CDR1 is MGHRA, CDR2 YSYEKL. This CDR3 is built from 16 residues. The CDR3 sequence is CASSQVLLAGAYEQYF. In DNA, the CDR3 is TGCGCCAGCAGCCAAGTTCTCCTAGCGGGGGCTTACGAGCAGTACTTC.

This clone has just a few counts. V is TRBV29-1 and J is TRBJ2-7, with a possible D match to TRBD1 (5 bases). Germline V gene data show CDR1 as SQVTM and CDR2 as ANQGSEA. This CDR3 has 16 residues. V was cut by 2 bases and J by 4 bases, with 21 bases left in between. CDR3 DNA sequence: TGCAGCGTTGAATATGCTGTTGGGGCAAGCACTTACGAGCAGTACTTC. Residues: CSVEYAVGASTYEQYF.

V is TRBV7-2 and J is TRBJ2-3, with 9 bases matching TRBD2. After removal of 5 bases from V and 2 bases from J, the junction contained 5 bases not matched to a gene. Germline V gene data show CDR1 as SGHTA and CDR2 as FQGNSA. The CDR3 covers 15 residues. CDR3 bases: TGTGCCAGCAGCCCGACTAGCGGACCCACAGATACGCAGTATTTT. This gives the protein CASSPTSGPTDTQYF.

The J gene is TRBJ1-2, the V gene TRBV6-1, with 10 bases lining up with TRBD1. V shed 2 bases and J 8 bases; nucleotides not matched to a gene: 5. Per the germline V gene, CDR1 is MNHNS and CDR2 is SASEGT. The CDR3 is made up of 14 amino acids. The CDR3 coding sequence is TGTGCCAGCAGTGAACCAGGACAGGGGGACGGCTACACCTTC. This encodes CASSEPGQGDGYTF.

This clone was counted only a few times. The J gene is TRBJ1-6, the V gene TRBV6-4; 9 bases align to TRBD1. The CDR3 loop spans 14 amino acids. Looked up from germline, CDR1 is MRHNA and CDR2 is SNTAGT. The V gene end was trimmed by 6 bases and the J gene end by 6 bases; junction bases not matched to a gene: 3. The CDR3 nucleotides are TGTGCCAGCAGGCGGGACAGGGTTAATTCACCCCTCCACTTT. This encodes CASRRDRVNSPLHF.

In regard to this clone: The sample has other DNA sequences that encode this CDR3 too. The chain carries TRBV28 and TRBJ2-7, with unresolved D. Germline V CDR1 and CDR2: MDHEN, SYDVKM. The CDR3 contains 11 residues. The germline V and J ends were trimmed by 6 bases and 4 bases, with 7 bases remaining between them. The CDR3 here is CASSSLYEQYF. CDR3 in DNA: TGTGCCAGCAGCTCCTTATACGAGCAGTACTTC.

The gene calls are TRBV19 and TRBJ1-1; D unresolved. Looked up from germline, CDR1 is LNHDA and CDR2 is SQIVND (reference sequence). The CDR3 has 15 amino acids. V lost 2 bases to trimming and J lost 0 bases, with 10 bases between them. The chain's CDR3 is CASSISLALNTEAFF. For the CDR3, the DNA is TGTGCCAGTAGTATAAGTCTAGCTTTGAACACTGAAGCTTTCTTT.

In its sample, this clone was seen once. The rearrangement joins TRBV6-5 to TRBJ1-6, with 7 bases aligning to TRBD1. The germline gives CDR1 MNHEY, CDR2 SVGAGI. The V gene end was trimmed by 5 bases and the J gene end by 7 bases; junction bases not matched to a gene: 8. The CDR3 totals 15 residues. The DNA of the CDR3 is TGTGCCAGCAGTCCCGACAGGGAGGAAAATTCACCCCTCCACTTT. Its translation: CASSPDREENSPLHF.

V is TRBV4-1 and J is TRBJ2-5; 10 positions agree with TRBD2. The CDR3 spans 15 residues. The V gene end was trimmed by 3 bases and the J gene end by 5 bases; junction bases not matched to a gene: 6. The germline CDR1 and CDR2 sequences are MGHRA and YSYEKL. The CDR3 nucleotides are TGCGCCAGCAGCCATGAAGCGGGGGGGCCTGAGACCCAGTACTTC. Translation: CASSHEAGGPETQYF.